This passage covers 14 T cell receptor beta chains from one sample sequenced in a study of cytomegalovirus exposure and HLA in healthy donors. The protocol was immunoSEQ multiplex PCR, while the TCRdb copy is restricted to in-frame clones and leaves out a portion. The sample includes 55,000 to 80,000 clones, 85% to 95% seen only once; the top ten take around 3%. Material for sequencing was PBMCs. The receptor set was obtained from a man between 18 and 29 years old in good health and CMV-seronegative.

This chain links TRBV7-2 with TRBJ1-5, with D possibly matching TRBD1 (6 bases). This CDR3 is built from 17 residues. V lost 5 bases, J lost 7 bases, and 24 bases lay in between. Germline CDR1 and CDR2: SGHTA and FQGNSA. CDR3 sequence reads: CASSQEPRDNYLQPQHF. The CDR3 coding sequence is TGTGCCAGCAGCCAAGAGCCCCGGGACAATTATTTGCAGCCCCAGCATTTT.

V and J are TRBV5-6 and TRBJ2-5; 10 bases match TRBD2. The CDR3 has 17 residues. In germline, CDR1 is SGHDT, CDR2 YYEEEE. V lost 1 base to trimming and J lost 4 bases; unmatched junction nucleotides: 10. CDR3 DNA sequence: TGTGCCAGCAGCTTGAATAGCGGGGGGAGTAGCGCAGAGACCCAGTACTTC. Translated: CASSLNSGGSSAETQYF.

The gene calls are TRBV6-5 and TRBJ1-1; 10 bases are a match to TRBD1. CDR3 length: 15 amino acids. Looked up from germline, CDR1 is MNHEY and CDR2 is SVGAGI. V trimming: 7 bases; J trimming: 2 bases; junction bases outside the gene matches: 7. CDR3 bases: TGTGCCAGCATTCGGGGACAGGGGATTAACACTGAAGCTTTCTTT. Protein sequence: CASIRGQGINTEAFF.

The table lists this clone with a count of one. The chain couples TRBV5-4 to TRBJ2-3, with a weak D call TRBD1 (6 bases). The germline gives CDR1 SGHNT, CDR2 YYREEE (reference sequence). The CDR3 is 16 residues long. The V gene lost 1 base and the J gene lost 6 bases, with 18 bases spanning the gap. The CDR3 sequence: CASSLRGTTQGDTQYF. The CDR3 coding sequence is TGTGCCAGCAGCTTGAGAGGGACCACTCAGGGGGATACGCAGTATTTT.

J is TRBJ2-2 and V is TRBV30, with 9 bases aligning to TRBD1. The J segment lost 5 bases and the V segment lost 0 bases, leaving 4 bases of the junction unmatched. The CDR3 length is 15 residues. CDR1 GTSNPN and CDR2 SVGIG come from the germline V gene (reference sequence). This CDR3 is CAWSVGQGKTGELFF. The CDR3 DNA reads TGTGCCTGGAGTGTCGGACAGGGGAAAACCGGGGAGCTGTTTTTT.

CDR3 region: CASSGQGNTGELFF. The DNA for the CDR3 is TGTGCCAGCAGTGGACAGGGGAACACCGGGGAGCTGTTTTTT. V gene TRBV6-4 combines with J gene TRBJ2-2; 7 positions agree with TRBD1. This CDR3 is built from 14 residues. Looked up from germline, CDR1 is MRHNA and CDR2 is SNTAGT. The V gene end was trimmed by 4 bases and the J gene end by 1 base; junction bases not matched to a gene: 0.

The rearrangement joins TRBV6-5 to TRBJ2-5, with TRBD2 matching 11 bases. This CDR3 has 15 residues. From germline, CDR1 is MNHEY and CDR2 SVGAGI. V lost 7 bases, J lost 5 bases, and 9 bases stayed unmatched. The CDR3 region has the DNA TGTGCCAGCACGGTAGCGGGGGGGGGTTGGGAGACCCAGTACTTC. Translated, it gives CASTVAGGGWETQYF.

The chain has TRBV18 and TRBJ1-1; TRBD1 might be the D (6 bases). The CDR3 runs 17 residues. Germline CDR1 reads KGHSH; CDR2 reads LQKENI. V lost 3 bases, J lost 1 base, and 18 bases lay in between. The CDR3 is CASSPIPITGTNTEAFF. The DNA for the CDR3 is TGTGCCAGCTCACCCATACCCATAACAGGGACGAACACTGAAGCTTTCTTT.

The V call is TRBV7-8, the J call TRBJ2-2; TRBD2 aligns across 14 bases. The CDR3 spans 16 residues. Germline V gives CDR1 SGHVS, CDR2 FQNEAQ. The V gene end was trimmed by 5 bases and the J gene end by 6 bases; junction bases not matched to a gene: 5. The CDR3 here is CASSQGLAGGAGELFF. As DNA, the CDR3 is TGTGCCAGCAGCCAAGGACTAGCGGGGGGCGCCGGGGAGCTGTTTTTT.

The CDR3 nucleotides are TGTGCCAGCAGCCAAGAAGGGGGACCGTTTTATGGCTACACCTTC. This encodes CASSQEGGPFYGYTF. The chain recombines TRBV14 with TRBJ1-2; tentative D call: TRBD1 (6 bases). The CDR3 totals 15 residues. V lost 0 bases to trimming and J lost 5 bases, with 13 bases between them. Looked up from germline, CDR1 is SGHDN and CDR2 is FVKESK.

The chain carries TRBV6-4 and TRBJ1-5; 9 nucleotides agree with TRBD1. V trimming: 4 bases; J trimming: 5 bases; junction bases outside the gene matches: 6. The CDR3 has 15 residues. Germline V gene data show CDR1 as MRHNA and CDR2 as SNTAGT. In DNA, the CDR3 is TGTGCCAGCAGTGCCTCACAGGGGGCGGATCAGCCCCAGCATTTT. Its protein is CASSASQGADQPQHF.

The chain recombines TRBV4-3 with TRBJ2-7, with 8 bases identical to TRBD1. In germline, CDR1 is LGHNA, CDR2 YSLEER. V shed 1 base and J 5 bases; nucleotides not matched to a gene: 13. CDR3 length equals 17 residues. CDR3 DNA: TGCGCCAGCAGCCAAGGAGCGTCTGGACAGGGTATTAACGAGCAGTACTTC. As protein: CASSQGASGQGINEQYF.

DNA for the CDR3: TGTGCCACCAGCAGAGATCCCCCACTAGCGGCTAGCACAGATACGCAGTATTTT. It yields the protein CATSRDPPLAASTDTQYF. The genes are TRBV15 and TRBJ2-3, with 8 bases lining up with TRBD2. V lost 0 bases and J lost 0; bases outside the gene matches: 8. The CDR3 runs 18 residues. Per germline, CDR1 LNHNV and CDR2 YYDKDF (reference sequence). Drawing the rest from reference TRBV15 and TRBJ2-3, the complete variable domain is DAMVIQNPRYQVTQFGKPVTLSCSQTLNHNVMYWYQQKSSQAPKLLFHYYDKDFNNEADTPDNFQSRRPNTSFCFLDIRSPGLGDTAMYLCATSRDPPLAASTDTQYFGPGTRLTVL.

The genes are TRBV27 and TRBJ1-2, with D unclear. Trimming took 6 bases from V and 2 from J, leaving 13 bases between them. The CDR3 length is 14 residues. Germline loops: CDR1 MNHEY, CDR2 SMNVEV (reference sequence). CDR3 sequence: CASRGGGGNYGYTF. For the CDR3, the DNA is TGTGCCAGCAGGGGAGGCGGAGGGAACTATGGCTACACCTTC.